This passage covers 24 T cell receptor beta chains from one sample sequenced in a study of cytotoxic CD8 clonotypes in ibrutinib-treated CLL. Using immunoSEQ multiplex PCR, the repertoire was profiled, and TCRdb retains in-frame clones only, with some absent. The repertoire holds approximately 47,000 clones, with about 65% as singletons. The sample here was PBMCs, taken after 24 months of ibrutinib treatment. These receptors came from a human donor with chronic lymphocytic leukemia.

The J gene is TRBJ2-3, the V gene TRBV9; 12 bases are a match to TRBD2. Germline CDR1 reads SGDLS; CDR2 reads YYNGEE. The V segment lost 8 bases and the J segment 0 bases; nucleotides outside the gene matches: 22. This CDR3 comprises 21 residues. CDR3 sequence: CARCSSGRAGRPLTSTDTQYF. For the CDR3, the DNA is TGTGCCAGGTGTTCTAGCGGGAGGGCCGGGCGTCCACTTACTAGCACAGATACGCAGTATTTT.

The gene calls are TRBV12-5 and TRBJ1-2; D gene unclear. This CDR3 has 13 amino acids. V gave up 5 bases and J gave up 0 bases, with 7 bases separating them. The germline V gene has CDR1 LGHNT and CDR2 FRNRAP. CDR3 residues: CASGAGSNYGYTF. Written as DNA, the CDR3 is TGTGCTAGTGGTGCAGGATCTAACTATGGCTACACCTTC.

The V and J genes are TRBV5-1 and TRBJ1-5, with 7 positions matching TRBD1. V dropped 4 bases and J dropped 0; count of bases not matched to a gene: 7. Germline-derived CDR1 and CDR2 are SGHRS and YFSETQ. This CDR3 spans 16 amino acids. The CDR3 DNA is TGCGCCAGCAGCCGGGACAGCTCGAGTAGCAATCAGCCCCAGCATTTT. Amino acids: CASSRDSSSSNQPQHF. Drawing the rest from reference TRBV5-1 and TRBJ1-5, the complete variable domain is KAGVTQTPRYLIKTRGQQVTLSCSPISGHRSVSWYQQTPGQGLQFLFEYFSETQRNKGNFPGRFSGRQFSNSRSEMNVSTLELGDSALYLCASSRDSSSSNQPQHFGDGTRLSIL.

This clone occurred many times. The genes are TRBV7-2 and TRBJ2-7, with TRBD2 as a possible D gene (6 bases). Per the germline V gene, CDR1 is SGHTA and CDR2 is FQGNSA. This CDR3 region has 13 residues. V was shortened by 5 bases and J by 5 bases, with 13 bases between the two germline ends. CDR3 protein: CASSGREIHEQYF. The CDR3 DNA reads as TGTGCCAGCAGCGGGCGGGAAATCCACGAGCAGTACTTC.

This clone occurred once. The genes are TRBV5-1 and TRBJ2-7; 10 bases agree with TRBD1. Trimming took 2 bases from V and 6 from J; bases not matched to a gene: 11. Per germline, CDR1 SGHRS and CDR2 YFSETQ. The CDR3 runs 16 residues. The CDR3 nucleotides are TGCGCCAGCAGCTTCATTTTCGGGACAGGGGCTCTCGAGCAGTACTTC. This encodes CASSFIFGTGALEQYF.

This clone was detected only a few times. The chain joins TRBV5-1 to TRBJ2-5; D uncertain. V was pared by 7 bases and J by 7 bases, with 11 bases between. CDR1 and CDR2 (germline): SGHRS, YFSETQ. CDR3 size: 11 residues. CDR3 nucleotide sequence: TGCGCCAGCCTCTTTCTAGGGACCCAGTACTTC. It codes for CASLFLGTQYF.

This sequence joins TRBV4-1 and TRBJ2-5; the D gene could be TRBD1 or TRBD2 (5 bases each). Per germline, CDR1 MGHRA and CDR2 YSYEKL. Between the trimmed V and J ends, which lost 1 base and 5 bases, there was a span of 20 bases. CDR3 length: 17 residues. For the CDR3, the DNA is TGCGCCAGCAGCCAAGGTAGCTCGGGGTCCAGGGACGAGACCCAGTACTTC. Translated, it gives CASSQGSSGSRDETQYF.

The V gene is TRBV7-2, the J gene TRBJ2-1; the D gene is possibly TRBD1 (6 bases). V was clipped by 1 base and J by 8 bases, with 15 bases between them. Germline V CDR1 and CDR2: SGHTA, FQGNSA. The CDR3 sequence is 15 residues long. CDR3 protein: CASSLGAGVPHEQFF. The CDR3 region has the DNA TGTGCCAGCAGCTTAGGGGCAGGGGTTCCGCATGAGCAGTTCTTC.

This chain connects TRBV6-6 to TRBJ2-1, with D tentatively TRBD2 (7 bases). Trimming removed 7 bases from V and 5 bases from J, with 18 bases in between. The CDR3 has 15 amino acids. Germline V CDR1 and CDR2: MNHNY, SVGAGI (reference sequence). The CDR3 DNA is TGTGCCAGCACCACGGGCAGGGGAGGGAACAATGAGCAGTTCTTC. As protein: CASTTGRGGNNEQFF.

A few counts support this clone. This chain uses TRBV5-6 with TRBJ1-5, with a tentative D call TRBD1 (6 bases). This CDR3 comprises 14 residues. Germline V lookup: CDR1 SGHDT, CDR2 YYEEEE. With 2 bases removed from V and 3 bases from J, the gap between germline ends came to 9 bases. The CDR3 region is CASSFGDNNQPQHF. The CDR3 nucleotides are TGTGCCAGCAGCTTCGGGGACAACAATCAGCCCCAGCATTTT.

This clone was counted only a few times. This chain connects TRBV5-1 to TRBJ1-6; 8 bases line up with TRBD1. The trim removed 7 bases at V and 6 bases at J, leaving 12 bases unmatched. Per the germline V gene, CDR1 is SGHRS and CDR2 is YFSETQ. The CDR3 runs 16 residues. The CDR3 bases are TGCGCCAGCCACGACCCCGGACAGGGCCCTAATTCACCCCTCCACTTT. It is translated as CASHDPGQGPNSPLHF.

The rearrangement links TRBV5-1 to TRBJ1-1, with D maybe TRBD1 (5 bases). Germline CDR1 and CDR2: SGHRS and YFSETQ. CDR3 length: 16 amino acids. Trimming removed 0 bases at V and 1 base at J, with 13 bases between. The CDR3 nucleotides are TGCGCCAGCAGCTTGGCCAACGGGGGACGGAACACTGAAGCTTTCTTT. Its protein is CASSLANGGRNTEAFF.

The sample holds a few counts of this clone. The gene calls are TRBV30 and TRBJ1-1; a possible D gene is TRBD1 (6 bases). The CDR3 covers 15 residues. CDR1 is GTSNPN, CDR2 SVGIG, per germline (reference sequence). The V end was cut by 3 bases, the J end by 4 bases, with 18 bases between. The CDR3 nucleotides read TGTGCCTGGAGGCCCGGGACAACAAGGGGCACTGAAGCTTTCTTT. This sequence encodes CAWRPGTTRGTEAFF.

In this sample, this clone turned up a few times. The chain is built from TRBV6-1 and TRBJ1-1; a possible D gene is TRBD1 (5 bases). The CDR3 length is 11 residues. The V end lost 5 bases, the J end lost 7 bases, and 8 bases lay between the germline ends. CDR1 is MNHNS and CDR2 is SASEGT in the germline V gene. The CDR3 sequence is CASSRDLEAFF. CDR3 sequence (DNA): TGTGCCAGCAGTCGGGACCTTGAAGCTTTCTTT.

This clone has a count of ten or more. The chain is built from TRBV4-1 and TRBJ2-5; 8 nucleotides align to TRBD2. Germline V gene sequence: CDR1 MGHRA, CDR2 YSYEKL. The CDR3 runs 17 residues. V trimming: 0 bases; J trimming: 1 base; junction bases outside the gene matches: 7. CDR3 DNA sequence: TGCGCCAGCAGCCAAGATCCCGCGGGGGGCCTCCAAGAGACCCAGTACTTC. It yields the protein CASSQDPAGGLQETQYF.

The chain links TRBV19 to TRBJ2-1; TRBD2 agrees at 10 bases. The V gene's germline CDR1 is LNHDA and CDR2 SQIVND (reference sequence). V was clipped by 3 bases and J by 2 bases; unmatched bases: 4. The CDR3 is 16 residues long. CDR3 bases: TGTGCCAGTAGTATTCCAGCGGGAGGGCCCTACAATGAGCAGTTCTTC. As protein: CASSIPAGGPYNEQFF.

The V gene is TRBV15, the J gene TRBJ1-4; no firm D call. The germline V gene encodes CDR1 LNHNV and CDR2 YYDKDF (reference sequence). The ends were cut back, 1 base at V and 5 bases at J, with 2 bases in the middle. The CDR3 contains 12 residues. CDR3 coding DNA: TGTGCCACCAGCAGAGGAAATGAAAAACTGTTTTTT. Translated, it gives CATSRGNEKLFF.

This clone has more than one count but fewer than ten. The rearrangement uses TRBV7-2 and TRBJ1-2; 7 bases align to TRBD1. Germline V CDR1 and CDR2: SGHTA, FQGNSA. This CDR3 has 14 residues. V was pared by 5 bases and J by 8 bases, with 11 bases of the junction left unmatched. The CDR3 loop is CASSPAGTAGGYTF. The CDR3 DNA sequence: TGTGCCAGCAGCCCAGCCGGGACAGCAGGGGGCTACACCTTC.

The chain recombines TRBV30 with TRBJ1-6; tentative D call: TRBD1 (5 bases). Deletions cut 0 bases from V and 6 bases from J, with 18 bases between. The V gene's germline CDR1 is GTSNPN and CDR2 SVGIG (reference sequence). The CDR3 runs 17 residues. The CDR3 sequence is CAWSVTYRKAVNSPLHF. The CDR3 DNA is TGTGCCTGGAGTGTAACCTACAGGAAAGCCGTTAATTCACCCCTCCACTTT.

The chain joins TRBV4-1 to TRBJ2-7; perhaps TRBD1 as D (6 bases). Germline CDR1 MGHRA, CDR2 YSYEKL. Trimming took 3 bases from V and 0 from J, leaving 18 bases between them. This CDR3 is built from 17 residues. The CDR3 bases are TGCGCCAGCAGCCAGGATACTTACCAGGGGTTCTCCTACGAGCAGTACTTC. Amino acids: CASSQDTYQGFSYEQYF.

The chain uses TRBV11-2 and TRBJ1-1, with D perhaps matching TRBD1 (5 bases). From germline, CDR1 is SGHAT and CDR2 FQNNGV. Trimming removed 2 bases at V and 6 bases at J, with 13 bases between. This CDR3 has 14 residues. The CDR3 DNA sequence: TGTGCCAGCAGCTTATGGGGGGGGAAGGCTGAAGCTTTCTTT. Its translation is CASSLWGGKAEAFF.

CDR3 amino acids: CASSYQDTGELFF. The DNA of the CDR3 is TGTGCCAGCAGTTACCAGGACACCGGGGAGCTGTTTTTT. The chain uses TRBV6-6 and TRBJ2-2; no clear D gene. This CDR3 contains 13 residues. Deletions cut 2 bases from V and 3 bases from J, with 4 bases between. Germline CDR1 is MNHNY and CDR2 is SVGAGI (reference sequence).

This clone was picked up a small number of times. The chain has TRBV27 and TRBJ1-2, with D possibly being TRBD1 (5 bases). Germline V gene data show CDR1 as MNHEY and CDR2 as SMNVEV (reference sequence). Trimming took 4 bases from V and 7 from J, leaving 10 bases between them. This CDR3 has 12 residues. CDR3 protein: CASSSGTVGYTF. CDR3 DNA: TGTGCCAGCAGTTCTGGGACGGTTGGCTACACCTTC.

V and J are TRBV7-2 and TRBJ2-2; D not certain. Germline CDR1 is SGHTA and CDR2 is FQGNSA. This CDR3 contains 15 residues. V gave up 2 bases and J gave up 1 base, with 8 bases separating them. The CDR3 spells CASSLRVGNTGELFF. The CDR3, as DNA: TGTGCCAGCAGCTTACGGGTGGGGAACACCGGGGAGCTGTTTTTT. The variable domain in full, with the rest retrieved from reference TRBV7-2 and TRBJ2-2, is GAGVSQSPSNKVTEKGKDVELRCDPISGHTALYWYRQSLGQGLEFLIYFQGNSAPDKSGLPSDRFSAERTGGSVSTLTIQRTQQEDSAVYLCASSLRVGNTGELFFGEGSRLTVL.